These T cell receptor beta chains were read from a single sample in a study of early T cells in non-severe SARS-CoV-2 infection. A single record per CDR3 protein comes from TCRdb applying MiXCR to the 5' RACE reads. The sample records some 71,000 distinct CDR3 sequences, roughly an eighth being singletons. Sample: whole blood. These receptors were collected from an adult who was a healthcare worker with PCR-confirmed SARS-CoV-2 infection or an uninfected control (not recorded which). Each CDR3 is given with its conserved first and last residue. The order of the fields is clone size, J gene, V gene, D gene, CDR3 protein, CDR3 DNA. The D gene is left open where the match is weak. Expanded clones are given a class, and other clones once, few, many or no size at all.

clone_size: NA; j_call: TRBJ2-1; v_call: TRBV4-3; d_call: NA; cdr3_aa: CASSQDRHNEQFF; cdr3_nt: TGCGCCAGCAGCCAAGATCGGCACAATGAGCAGTTCTTC
clone_size: many; j_call: TRBJ2-1; v_call: TRBV7-9; d_call: TRBD2; cdr3_aa: CASSLVAGGFSYNEQFF; cdr3_nt: TGTGCCAGCAGCTTAGTAGCGGGGGGGTTCTCCTACAATGAGCAGTTCTTC
clone_size: NA; j_call: TRBJ1-2; v_call: TRBV7-9; d_call: TRBD1; cdr3_aa: CASSGGQYYGYTF; cdr3_nt: TGTGCCAGCAGCGGGGGACAGTACTATGGCTACACCTTC
clone_size: NA; j_call: TRBJ1-2; v_call: TRBV12-3/TRBV12-4; d_call: NA; cdr3_aa: CASSLIPTHYTF; cdr3_nt: TGTGCCAGCAGTTTAATCCCTACCCACTACACCTTC
clone_size: NA; j_call: TRBJ1-2; v_call: TRBV6-1; d_call: NA; cdr3_aa: CASSEQGPEGYTF; cdr3_nt: TGTGCCAGCAGTGAACAGGGGCCTGAAGGCTACACCTTC
clone_size: many; j_call: TRBJ2-1; v_call: TRBV6-2/TRBV6-3; d_call: NA; cdr3_aa: CASSPPQEGNEQFF; cdr3_nt: TGTGCCAGCAGTCCCCCGCAGGAGGGCAATGAGCAGTTCTTC
clone_size: many; j_call: TRBJ1-5; v_call: TRBV3-1; d_call: TRBD1; cdr3_aa: CASSQGGQAYQPQHF; cdr3_nt: TGTGCCAGCAGCCAGGGCGGACAGGCTTATCAGCCCCAGCATTTT
clone_size: few; j_call: TRBJ2-3; v_call: TRBV4-1; d_call: NA; cdr3_aa: CASSHARGASTDTQYF; cdr3_nt: TGCGCCAGCAGCCATGCTAGGGGGGCTAGCACAGATACGCAGTATTTT
clone_size: NA; j_call: TRBJ1-1; v_call: TRBV7-2; d_call: NA; cdr3_aa: CASSLGSWNTEAFF; cdr3_nt: TGTGCCAGCAGCTTGGGAAGCTGGAACACTGAAGCTTTCTTT
clone_size: NA; j_call: TRBJ2-7; v_call: TRBV28; d_call: NA; cdr3_aa: CASISAGRELSRYEQYF; cdr3_nt: TGTGCCAGCATCTCAGCGGGCAGGGAGCTTTCCCGATACGAGCAGTACTTC
clone_size: few; j_call: TRBJ1-1; v_call: TRBV28; d_call: NA; cdr3_aa: CASSWAQQDTEAFF; cdr3_nt: TGTGCCAGCAGTTGGGCCCAACAGGACACTGAAGCTTTCTTT
clone_size: NA; j_call: TRBJ1-2; v_call: TRBV29-1; d_call: TRBD1; cdr3_aa: CSVWTGEGYTF; cdr3_nt: TGCAGCGTTTGGACAGGCGAGGGCTACACCTTC
clone_size: many; j_call: TRBJ2-5; v_call: TRBV20-1; d_call: NA; cdr3_aa: CSAARGLETQYF; cdr3_nt: TGCAGTGCCGCGCGCGGGTTAGAGACCCAGTACTTC
clone_size: NA; j_call: TRBJ2-6; v_call: TRBV19; d_call: NA; cdr3_aa: CASSSPGQISGANVLTF; cdr3_nt: TGTGCCAGTAGCTCCCCAGGTCAAATCTCTGGGGCCAACGTCCTGACTTTC
clone_size: many; j_call: TRBJ2-7; v_call: TRBV19; d_call: NA; cdr3_aa: CASSMALLGYEQYF; cdr3_nt: TGTGCCAGTAGTATGGCGCTGCTAGGCTACGAGCAGTACTTC
clone_size: many; j_call: TRBJ1-2; v_call: TRBV6-5; d_call: NA; cdr3_aa: CASSYLPSPSHPYGYTF; cdr3_nt: TGTGCCAGCAGTTACCTCCCATCTCCAAGTCATCCCTATGGCTACACCTTC
clone_size: NA; j_call: TRBJ1-3; v_call: TRBV11-2; d_call: NA; cdr3_aa: CASSLGNTIYF; cdr3_nt: TGTGCCAGCAGCTTGGGAAACACCATATATTTT
clone_size: NA; j_call: TRBJ1-1; v_call: TRBV12-3/TRBV12-4; d_call: TRBD1; cdr3_aa: CASSGTGSGSGTEAFF; cdr3_nt: TGTGCCAGCAGTGGGACAGGGTCGGGAAGTGGAACTGAAGCTTTCTTT
clone_size: NA; j_call: TRBJ1-1; v_call: TRBV6-2/TRBV6-3; d_call: TRBD1; cdr3_aa: CATSRDRGTEAFF; cdr3_nt: TGTGCCACCTCCCGGGACAGGGGAACTGAAGCTTTCTTT
clone_size: few; j_call: TRBJ1-1; v_call: TRBV29-1; d_call: TRBD1; cdr3_aa: CSVCDRGMNTEAFF; cdr3_nt: TGCAGCGTTTGTGACAGGGGCATGAACACTGAAGCTTTCTTT
clone_size: NA; j_call: TRBJ1-2; v_call: TRBV6-2/TRBV6-3; d_call: NA; cdr3_aa: CASSYSPQGTNYGYTF; cdr3_nt: TGTGCCAGCAGTTACTCACCCCAGGGCACCAACTATGGCTACACCTTC
clone_size: many; j_call: TRBJ2-5; v_call: TRBV20-1; d_call: NA; cdr3_aa: CSAGEATQYF; cdr3_nt: TGCAGTGCGGGGGAAGCGACCCAGTACTTC
clone_size: few; j_call: TRBJ2-1; v_call: TRBV5-1; d_call: NA; cdr3_aa: CASSSTLETGEQFF; cdr3_nt: TGCGCCAGCAGCTCCACACTGGAAACGGGTGAGCAGTTCTTC